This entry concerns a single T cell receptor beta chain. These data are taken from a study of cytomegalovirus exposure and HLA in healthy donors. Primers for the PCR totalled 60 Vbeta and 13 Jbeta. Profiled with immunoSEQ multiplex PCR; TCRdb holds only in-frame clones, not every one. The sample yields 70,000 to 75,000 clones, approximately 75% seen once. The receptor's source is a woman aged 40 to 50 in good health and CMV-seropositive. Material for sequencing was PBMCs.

CDR3 DNA: TGCGCCAGCAGTGCTTGGGGACAGGGGGTCGATGAGCAGTTCTTC. Translation: CASSAWGQGVDEQFF. The genes are TRBV10-2 and TRBJ2-1; the match to TRBD1 covers 11 bases. J was trimmed by 8 bases and V by 4 bases; bases with no gene match: 7. Per the germline V gene, CDR1 is WSHSY and CDR2 is SAAADI. The CDR3 sequence is 15 residues long.